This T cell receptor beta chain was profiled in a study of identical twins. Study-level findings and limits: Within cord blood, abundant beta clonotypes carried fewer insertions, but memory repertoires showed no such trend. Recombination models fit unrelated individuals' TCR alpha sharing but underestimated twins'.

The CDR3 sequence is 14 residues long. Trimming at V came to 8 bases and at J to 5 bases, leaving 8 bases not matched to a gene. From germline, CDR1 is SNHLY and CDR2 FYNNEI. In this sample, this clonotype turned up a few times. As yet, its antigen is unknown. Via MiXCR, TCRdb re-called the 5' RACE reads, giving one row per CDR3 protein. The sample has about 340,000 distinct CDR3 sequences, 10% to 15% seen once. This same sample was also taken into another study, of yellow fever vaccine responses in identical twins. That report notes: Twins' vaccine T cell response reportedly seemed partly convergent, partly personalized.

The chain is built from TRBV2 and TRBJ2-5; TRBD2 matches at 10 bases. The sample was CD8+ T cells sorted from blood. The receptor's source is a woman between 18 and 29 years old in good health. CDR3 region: CASLTSGKWETQYF. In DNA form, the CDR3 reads TGTGCCAGCCTTACTAGCGGGAAGTGGGAGACCCAGTACTTC.